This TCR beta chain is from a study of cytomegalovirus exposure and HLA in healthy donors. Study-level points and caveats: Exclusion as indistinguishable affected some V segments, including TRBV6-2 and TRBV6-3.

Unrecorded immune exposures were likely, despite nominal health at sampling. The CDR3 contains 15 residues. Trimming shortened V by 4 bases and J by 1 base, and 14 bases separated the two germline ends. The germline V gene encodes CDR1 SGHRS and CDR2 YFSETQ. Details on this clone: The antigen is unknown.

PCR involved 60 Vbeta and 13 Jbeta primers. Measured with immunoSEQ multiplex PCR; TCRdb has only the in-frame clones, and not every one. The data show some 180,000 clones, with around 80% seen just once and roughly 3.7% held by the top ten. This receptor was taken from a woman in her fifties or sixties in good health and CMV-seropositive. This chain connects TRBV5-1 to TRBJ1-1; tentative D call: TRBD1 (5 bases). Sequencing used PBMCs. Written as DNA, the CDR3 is TGCGCCAGCAGCCTCGGAGGGGTAGAGAACACTGAAGCTTTCTTT. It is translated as CASSLGGVENTEAFF.